This TCR beta chain was obtained from a study of blood T cell repertoires in COVID-19. About the study: The origin of the acute and convalescent COVID-19 samples was the United States, Italy and Spain.

Authors' processing steps: Quantification of nucleated cells was approximated via reference gene primer amplification. Here immunoSEQ multiplex PCR was the method, and the copy in TCRdb shows in-frame clones only, minus some. V and J calls plus clone size are reproduced from that table; the DNA served to infer D and trimming. The repertoire holds around 190,000 clones, approximately 86% seen once, with about 9.7% in the top ten. V was pared by 2 bases and J by 8 bases, with 19 bases between. This CDR3 is built from 16 residues. Germline V gene data show CDR1 as SGHRS and CDR2 as YFSETQ. The rearrangement links TRBV5-1 to TRBJ1-4; D might be TRBD1 (6 bases). This TCR came from a man aged 45 to 65 with active or convalescent COVID-19. The sequenced material came from peripheral blood. The CDR3 protein is CASSLSSLTGMEKLFF. The CDR3 bases are TGCGCCAGCAGCTTATCTTCATTAACAGGGATGGAAAAACTGTTTTTT. Complete variable domain (other parts from reference TRBV5-1 and TRBJ1-4): KAGVTQTPRYLIKTRGQQVTLSCSPISGHRSVSWYQQTPGQGLQFLFEYFSETQRNKGNFPGRFSGRQFSNSRSEMNVSTLELGDSALYLCASSLSSLTGMEKLFFGSGTQLSVL.